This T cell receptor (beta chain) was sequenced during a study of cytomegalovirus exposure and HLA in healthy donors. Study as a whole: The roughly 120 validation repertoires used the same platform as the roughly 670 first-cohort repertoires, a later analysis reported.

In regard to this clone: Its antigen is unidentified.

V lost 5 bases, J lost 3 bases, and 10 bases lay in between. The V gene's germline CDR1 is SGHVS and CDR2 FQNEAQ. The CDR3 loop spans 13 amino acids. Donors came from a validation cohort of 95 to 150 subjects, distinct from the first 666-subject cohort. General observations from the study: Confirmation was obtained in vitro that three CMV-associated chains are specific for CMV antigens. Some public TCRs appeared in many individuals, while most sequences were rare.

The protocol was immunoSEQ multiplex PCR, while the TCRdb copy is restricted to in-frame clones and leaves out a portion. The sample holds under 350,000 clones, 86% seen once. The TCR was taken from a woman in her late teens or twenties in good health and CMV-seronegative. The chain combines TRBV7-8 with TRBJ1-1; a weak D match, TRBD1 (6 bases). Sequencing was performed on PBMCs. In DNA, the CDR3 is TGTGCCAGCAGCGCCAGGGGCCACACTGAAGCTTTCTTT. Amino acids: CASSARGHTEAFF. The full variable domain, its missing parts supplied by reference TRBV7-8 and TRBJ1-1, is GAGVSQSPRYKVAKRGQDVALRCDPISGHVSLFWYQQALGQGPEFLTYFQNEAQLDKSGLPSDRFFAERPEGSVSTLKIQRTQQEDSAVYLCASSARGHTEAFFGQGTRLTVV.